Below, 2 T cell receptor beta chains from the same sample are listed, as sequenced in a study of CD8+CD57+ T cells in acquired aplastic anemia. The patients chosen for sequencing had shown expansion of CD8+CD57+ cells (detected by flow cytometry). Researchers used genomic DNA as the template to profile TCR beta VDJ and CDR3. TCRdb passed the reads through MiXCR, listing each CDR3 protein once. The table has about 470,000 distinct CDR3 sequences, 25% to 40% seen once. Sequenced input: sorted CD4+, CD8+, or CD8+CD57+ T cells (not recorded which) from PBMCs. The receptors stem from a human donor with aplastic anemia.

There are a few counts of this clonotype. The rearrangement joins TRBV5-1 to TRBJ1-2, with 7 bases fitting TRBD1. Germline V gene data show CDR1 as SGHRS and CDR2 as YFSETQ. V lost 6 bases, J lost 3 bases, and 5 bases stayed unmatched. CDR3 size: 13 residues. CDR3 DNA: TGCGCCAGCAATGAGGGGACAGACTATGGCTACACCTTC. Its translation is CASNEGTDYGYTF.

V is TRBV25-1 and J is TRBJ1-2, with TRBD1 identical over 8 bases. The CDR3 covers 18 residues. The germline V gene encodes CDR1 MGHDK and CDR2 SYGVNS. The junction had 16 bases not matched to a gene; V was cut back by 6 bases and J by 1 base. The CDR3, as DNA: TGTGCCAGCAGGCCCCGCGGACAGGGTCTCGACGTTAACTATGGCTACACCTTC. This sequence encodes CASRPRGQGLDVNYGYTF.